The source of this T cell receptor (beta chain) is a study of identical twins. Study results and limitations: In drawing conclusions, the study used cross-sectional statistical analysis and did not follow the same donors.

TCRdb re-analysed the 5' RACE reads in MiXCR, keeping a single row per CDR3 protein. Found here are 400,000 to 650,000 distinct CDR3 sequences, 20% to 25% of them singletons; the top ten hold under 0.95%. Of note for this clonotype: The antigen remains undetermined.

These same data were also listed under a study on T cells expressing NK-cell markers. In that study: The study sequenced eight donors, seven HCMV-seropositive and one seronegative. With an anti-gamma-delta TCR antibody, sorting in several experiments was kept to alpha-beta TCR T cells.

Input material: CD4+ T cells sorted from blood. This TCR derives from a woman under 30 in good health.

The CDR3: CATSDLGLAGHTQYF. The CDR3 DNA reads TGTGCCACCAGTGATTTAGGACTAGCGGGCCATACGCAGTATTTT. The V call is TRBV24-1, the J call TRBJ2-3, with 11 bases lining up with TRBD2. V lost 1 base to trimming and J lost 7 bases; unmatched junction nucleotides: 3. CDR3 size: 15 residues. Per the germline V gene, CDR1 is KGHDR and CDR2 is SFDVKD.